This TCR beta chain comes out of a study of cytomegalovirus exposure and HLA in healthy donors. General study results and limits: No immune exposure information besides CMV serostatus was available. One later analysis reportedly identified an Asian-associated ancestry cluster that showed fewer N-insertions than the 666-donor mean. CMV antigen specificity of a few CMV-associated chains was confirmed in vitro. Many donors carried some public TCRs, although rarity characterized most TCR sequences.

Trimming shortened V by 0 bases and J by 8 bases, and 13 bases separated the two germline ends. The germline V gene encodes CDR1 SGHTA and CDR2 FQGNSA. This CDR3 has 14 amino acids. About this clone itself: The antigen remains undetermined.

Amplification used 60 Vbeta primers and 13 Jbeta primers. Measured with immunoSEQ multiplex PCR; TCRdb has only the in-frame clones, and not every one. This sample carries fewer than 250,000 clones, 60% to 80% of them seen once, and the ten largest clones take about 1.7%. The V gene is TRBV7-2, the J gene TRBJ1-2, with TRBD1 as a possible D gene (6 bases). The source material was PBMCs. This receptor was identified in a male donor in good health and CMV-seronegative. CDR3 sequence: CASSLAGANVGYTF. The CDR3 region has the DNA TGTGCCAGCAGCTTAGCGGGGGCGAATGTGGGCTACACCTTC.